The source of this TCR beta chain is a study of T cell responses to AZD1222 COVID-19 vaccine (dated by TCRdb to the early 2020s). Regarding the study in general: AZD1222 recipients whose second dose came at about 4 weeks and those whose second dose came at about 12 weeks were combined into one group, since spike-specific TCR depth and breadth did not differ between the two schedules. Enrollment into the trials was organized by age into subgroups of 18-55, 56-69 and 70-plus years, and those subgroups contained roughly 150, 30 and 60 TCR-sequenced participants, respectively. TCR sequencing covered some 250 trial participants: nearly 210 given two doses of AZD1222 and approximately 26 given two doses of MenACWY control vaccine.

The sample holds a few counts of this clone. Its target antigen remains unknown. One base away there is no much larger clone; base qualities are not given. Findings and caveats that apply to the study as a whole: After two AZD1222 doses, spike-specific TCR breadth and depth were significantly higher than at day 0 and than in MenACWY recipients. Conclusions about previously exposed vaccinees are limited because only six or seven AZD1222 recipients were SARS-CoV-2 seropositive at baseline. Nearly half of unique spike-specific TCRs reportedly recognized epitopes outside regions mutated in the B.1.351 and B.1.1.7 variants. Most participants were white British and females outnumbered males, and the authors suggested that clonal diversity may have been underestimated. Vaccine-associated CD4 TCRs spanned the whole spike protein, with dominant responses in regions 160-218 and 743-854. Because no samples from the day 14 peak response were available, repertoires could be characterized only after the peak T cell response. In the small 56-69-year group, the increase in depth fell short of significance, most likely because of low power.

Unmatched junction bases come to 0, with V trimmed by 3 bases and J by 2 bases. Reading from cysteine to phenylalanine, the CDR3 counts 15 amino acids. The sequence is cut down to CDR3 DNA, 45 bases in frame from base 1. From a lookup of the germline V gene, CDR1 and CDR2 are SNHLY and FYNNEI. The time point tag for this specimen amounts to: baseline before first vaccination. Vaccinee samples were obtained from the UK trials COV001 and COV002, which included a single-blind randomized controlled phase 2/3 trial of AZD1222 (ChAdOx1 nCoV-19) in healthy adults. For TCRbeta chain sequencing, PBMC samples were collected from trial participants at day 0 and at day 28 after the second dose. The CDR3 regions of human TCRbeta chains were subjected to immunosequencing. The original methods were these. Repertoire TCRs were matched against a reference library of SARS-CoV-2-specific TCRs generated with the MIRA antigen-specificity platform. Breadth was defined as the fraction of unique TCRs that were SARS-CoV-2-associated. Depth was defined as the fraction of total T cells that were SARS-CoV-2-associated. Using the MIRA data, every spike-specific TCR was mapped to the spike region that the TCR reacted to and assigned to either a CD4 or a CD8 class. Log10-transformed breadth and depth values were compared by one-way ANOVA with Sidak's multiple comparisons tests. The clones in this table, taken by TCRdb from immuneACCESS, are in-frame only. Not every clone is retained; where verified, under half of the shortfall comes from an unresolved V gene, and the cause of the rest is unknown. V and J calls and clone size are as listed in that table; D and trimming were resolved from the DNA. Present in this sample are tens of thousands of clones, 84% of which were seen just once. Roughly a tenth of the sample lies in the top ten.

The rearrangement joined TRBV2 to TRBJ1-6, and 8 bases in between align with TRBD1. The sample here was peripheral blood, taken on day 0 of AZD1222 vaccination. This receptor was taken from an adult in good health. The CDR3 in this case is CASSEDRAYNSPLHF. The bases are TGTGCCAGCAGTGAGGACAGGGCCTATAATTCACCCCTCCACTTT.